This T cell receptor (beta chain) comes out of a study of early T cells in non-severe SARS-CoV-2 infection. Looking at the study overall: Sequencing used unsorted whole-blood bulk RNA, so chains lack pairing.

The CDR3 is 13 amino acids. Trimming at V came to 6 bases and at J to 3 bases, leaving 0 bases not matched to a gene. From germline, CDR1 is SNHLY and CDR2 FYNNEI. This clonotype came up many times. TCRdb fed the 5' RACE reads into MiXCR, producing one record per CDR3 protein. The sample lists some 50,000 distinct CDR3 sequences, around 9.7% occurring once. The sequence came from an adult who was a healthcare worker with PCR-confirmed SARS-CoV-2 infection or an uninfected control (not recorded which). V usage is TRBV2 and J usage is TRBJ1-1; 11 bases fit TRBD1. Sequenced input: whole blood. In DNA, the CDR3 is TGTGCCAGCAGGGGACAGGGGGACACTGAAGCTTTCTTT. Translation: CASRGQGDTEAFF.